Shown below are 14 T cell receptor beta chains from a single sample sequenced in a study of T-cell reconstitution after alpha-beta-depleted transplantation in children. TCRbeta library preparation incorporated unique molecular identifiers. TCRdb used MiXCR to reprocess the PCR reads, holding one entry per CDR3 protein. The sample shows roughly 400,000 distinct CDR3 sequences, roughly 44% of them seen only once. Sequenced here: PBMCs, sampled before TCRalphabeta/CD19-depleted stem cell transplant. All receptors derive from a girl under 10 years old with aplastic anemia, due to receive a stem cell transplant.

Of note for this clonotype: The junction departs from germline at one end; a sequencing error may be responsible. This chain links TRBV2 with TRBJ2-1; the D gene is possibly TRBD2 (5 bases). The CDR3 covers 18 residues. Germline CDR1 and CDR2: SNHLY and FYNNEI. The CDR3 DNA reads as TGTGCCCGCAGTTTCGTTCTGAGCAGGCGTACGGACTTCAATGAGCAGTTCTTC. Residues: CARSFVLSRRTDFNEQFF.

This clonotype was detected a few times. Here the CDR3 reads CASSLSIGTGGRHNEQFF. The CDR3 coding sequence is TGTGCCAGCAGTTTATCCATTGGGACGGGAGGGCGCCACAATGAGCAGTTCTTC. The chain is built from TRBV27 and TRBJ2-1; the match to TRBD2 covers 8 bases. V gave up 0 bases and J gave up 5 bases; unmatched junction bases: 12. Germline values: CDR1 MNHEY, CDR2 SMNVEV (reference sequence). The CDR3 length is 18 residues.

This chain connects TRBV7-9 to TRBJ1-2, with TRBD1 as a possible D gene (6 bases). Germline CDR1 is SEHNR and CDR2 is FQNEAQ (reference sequence). Trimming shortened V by 5 bases and J by 5 bases, and 24 bases separated the two germline ends. The CDR3 is 17 amino acids. CDR3 loop: CASSPLLDSRGGYGYTF. In nucleotides, the CDR3 is TGTGCCAGCAGCCCCCTCCTTGACTCTAGGGGGGGGTATGGCTACACCTTC.

This clonotype appeared many times. The gene calls are TRBV12-3 or TRBV12-4 and TRBJ2-7; 9 bases fit TRBD2. Unmatched junction bases numbered 8, after V lost 3 bases and J lost 5 bases. The CDR3 is made up of 15 amino acids. CDR3 in DNA: TGTGCCAGCAGTTTTAAGCTAGCGGGGAACCACGAGCAGTACTTC. Translation: CASSFKLAGNHEQYF.

This clonotype was counted a few times. This chain uses TRBV27 with TRBJ2-2; D might be TRBD2 (5 bases). CDR3 length: 14 residues. V was cut by 5 bases and J by 4 bases, with 11 bases left in between. Germline CDR1 MNHEY, CDR2 SMNVEV (reference sequence). As DNA, the CDR3 is TGTGCCAGCAGTCCGGGGAGCGGCACCGGGGAGCTGTTTTTT. It specifies CASSPGSGTGELFF.

The J gene is TRBJ1-1, the V gene TRBV10-3; D gene ambiguous. The V end lost 8 bases, the J end lost 1 base, and 17 bases lay between the germline ends. The CDR3 length is 15 residues. CDR1 and CDR2 from the germline V gene are ENHRY and SYGVKD. The CDR3 is CAIQQASTRNTEAFF. The CDR3 DNA follows: TGTGCCATCCAACAAGCATCGACACGGAACACTGAAGCTTTCTTT.

This clonotype was observed many times. V gene TRBV20-1 combines with J gene TRBJ2-1, with D possibly matching TRBD2 (5 bases). V was shortened by 6 bases and J by 8 bases, with 26 bases between the two germline ends. This CDR3 region has 16 residues. Germline values: CDR1 DFQATT, CDR2 SNEGSKA (reference sequence). DNA for the CDR3: TGCAGTGCGGGAGAAGCTCCGGACGCCTTATCCGATGAGCAGTTCTTC. It encodes CSAGEAPDALSDEQFF.

Many counts were recorded for this clonotype. The chain has TRBV20-1 and TRBJ2-1, with 8 bases that match TRBD2. This CDR3 is 14 amino acids long. With V trimmed by 5 bases and J by 6 bases, 9 bases remained unmatched. Germline lookup yields CDR1 DFQATT and CDR2 SNEGSKA (reference sequence). The chain's CDR3 is CSAPNRGLANEQFF. In nucleotides, the CDR3 is TGCAGTGCTCCGAACCGAGGACTAGCCAATGAGCAGTTCTTC.

This clonotype was observed a few times. The V gene is TRBV20-1, the J gene TRBJ2-5, with D tentatively TRBD2 (6 bases). This CDR3 is built from 15 residues. The V end lost 5 bases, the J end lost 1 base, and 17 bases lay between the germline ends. Germline V gives CDR1 DFQATT, CDR2 SNEGSKA (reference sequence). The CDR3 here is CSASSSGSSQETQYF. CDR3 nucleotides: TGCAGTGCTTCTTCAAGCGGGTCCTCCCAAGAGACCCAGTACTTC.

V usage is TRBV12-3 or TRBV12-4 and J usage is TRBJ2-7, with 7 bases lining up with TRBD1. This CDR3 comprises 12 residues. The V gene end was trimmed by 3 bases and the J gene end by 6 bases; junction bases not matched to a gene: 2. The CDR3 DNA reads as TGTGCCAGCAGTTTGAACAGGGGCGAGCAGTACTTC. This translates into CASSLNRGEQYF.

This clonotype has a count of ten or more. The chain joins TRBV2 to TRBJ2-5; TRBD2 agrees at 7 bases. This CDR3 region has 15 residues. In germline, CDR1 is SNHLY, CDR2 FYNNEI. V lost 5 bases to trimming and J lost 2 bases; unmatched junction nucleotides: 8. CDR3: CASSPFQRGQETQYF. DNA of the CDR3: TGTGCCAGCAGTCCGTTTCAGCGGGGACAAGAGACCCAGTACTTC.

The genes are TRBV28 and TRBJ1-2, with 7 nucleotides matching TRBD1. This CDR3 spans 15 amino acids. The V and J ends lost 5 bases and 0 bases, in that order; junction bases with no gene match: 6. Germline V gene lookup returns CDR1 MDHEN and CDR2 SYDVKM. The CDR3 spells CASSAGQEANYGYTF. The DNA for the CDR3 is TGTGCCAGCAGTGCCGGACAGGAAGCTAACTATGGCTACACCTTC.

The rearrangement uses TRBV7-2 and TRBJ1-2; D possibly corresponds to TRBD1 (6 bases). The CDR3 spans 13 residues. Trimming shortened V by 3 bases and J by 5 bases, and 10 bases separated the two germline ends. CDR1 is SGHTA, CDR2 FQGNSA, per germline. The CDR3 bases are TGTGCCAGCAGCTTGGGCAGGGGTTATGGCTACACCTTC. It encodes CASSLGRGYGYTF. The full variable domain, rest sourced from reference TRBV7-2 and TRBJ1-2, is GAGVSQSPSNKVTEKGKDVELRCDPISGHTALYWYRQSLGQGLEFLIYFQGNSAPDKSGLPSDRFSAERTGGSVSTLTIQRTQQEDSAVYLCASSLGRGYGYTFGSGTRLTVV.

This clonotype appeared many times. The gene calls are TRBV20-1 and TRBJ2-1; 10 bases agree with TRBD2. This CDR3 comprises 14 residues. Germline CDR1 and CDR2: DFQATT and SNEGSKA (reference sequence). The V gene end was trimmed by 3 bases and the J gene end by 8 bases; junction bases not matched to a gene: 7. CDR3 sequence (DNA): TGCAGTGCTAGCCTAGCGGGAGAAAACGATGAGCAGTTCTTC. Its protein product is CSASLAGENDEQFF.